These 2 T cell receptor beta chains were sequenced from one sample in a study of Ad26.COV2.S vaccination and SARS-CoV-2 variants. Treatment described: about 20 received Ad26.COV2.S at low or high dose, single or two shots; a few received placebo; per-sample allocation not given. On day 63 after the first injection, vaccine and placebo recipients gave samples. Clones were sequenced by immunoSEQ multiplex PCR, and TCRdb holds only the in-frame ones, with some missing. The data show a few hundred thousand clones, with roughly 90% seen just once and less than 4.5% held by the top ten. The sample consisted of peripheral blood, taken in a trial of Ad26.COV2.S vaccine versus placebo. These TCRs come from a person aged 18-65 years who received the Ad26.COV2.S COVID-19 vaccine or a placebo.

The genes are TRBV27 and TRBJ2-5; possibly TRBD2 for D (6 bases). V was pared by 6 bases and J by 0 bases, with 14 bases between. This CDR3 is 15 amino acids long. CDR1 is MNHEY and CDR2 is SMNVEV in the germline V gene (reference sequence). The CDR3 loop is CASRPGGRYQETQYF. The CDR3 coding sequence is TGTGCCAGCAGACCCGGGGGACGGTACCAAGAGACCCAGTACTTC.

This rearrangement joins TRBV25-1 to TRBJ2-7, with D perhaps TRBD1 (5 bases). V was pared by 4 bases and J by 5 bases, with 21 bases between. This CDR3 region has 16 residues. Germline CDR1 reads MGHDK; CDR2 reads SYGVNS. Here the CDR3 DNA reads TGTGCCAGCAGTGCCATCAGGGCTGGCCGCGGCAACGAGCAGTACTTC. This sequence encodes CASSAIRAGRGNEQYF.